This T cell receptor (beta chain) was recorded in a study of shared clonotypes between healthy human individuals. Across the whole study: CD4 naive and CD4 memory each took three plates per donor, while CD8 naive took two and CD8 memory one.

The assay was immunoSEQ multiplex PCR, and TCRdb's table has in-frame clones only and misses some. The sample shows a few million clones, around 90% of them seen only once. Only one count was recorded for this clone. This CDR3 has 16 amino acids. Trimming cost V 5 bases and J 1 base; bases outside gene matches: 4. Germline V CDR1 and CDR2: SGHNT, YENEEA. The chain carries TRBV11-3 and TRBJ2-2; 10 nucleotides align to TRBD2. Sequencing was carried out using naive CD4+ T cells sorted from blood. Subset meaning: CD45RA+ positively selected. This sequence originates from a man younger than 35 in good health. DNA for the CDR3: TGTGCCAGCAGCGGCCGACTAGCGGGGAACACCGGGGAGCTGTTTTTT. This translates into CASSGRLAGNTGELFF. The full variable domain, in which reference TRBV11-3 and TRBJ2-2 provide the parts outside the CDR3, is EAGVVQSPRYKIIEKKQPVAFWCNPISGHNTLYWYLQNLGQGPELLIRYENEEAVDDSQLPKDRFSAERLKGVDSTLKIQPAELGDSAVYLCASSGRLAGNTGELFFGEGSRLTVL.